This paragraph covers one T cell receptor (beta chain) sequence. Its antigen is not known. The data belong to a study of cytomegalovirus exposure and HLA in healthy donors. This PCR relied on a set of 60 Vbeta primers and 13 Jbeta primers. Assay used: immunoSEQ multiplex PCR; TCRdb lists only in-frame clones, some missing. The table records about 150,000 clones, around 86% of them present only once. The study's findings and limits: Researchers reported in a later analysis that a missense DCLRE1C variant was tied to TCR beta V- and J-gene trimming.

The clonotype comes from a male donor in good health and CMV-seronegative. Sequencing was done on a sample of PBMCs.

This CDR3 is CASSLNRGGYGYTF. The CDR3 DNA sequence: TGCGCCAGCAGCCTGAACCGGGGGGGCTATGGCTACACCTTC. The V gene is TRBV10-2, the J gene TRBJ1-2; TRBD1 might be the D (5 bases). Germline V lookup: CDR1 WSHSY, CDR2 SAAADI. The CDR3 is 14 residues long. V lost 6 bases to trimming and J lost 4 bases, with 15 bases between them.